This TCR beta chain was identified during a study of blood T cells in healthy people across ages. Samples each yielded at least 6 micrograms of total RNA. Alongside a J-beta primer mix, a sample-barcoded 5' primer served in a second PCR lasting about 7 to 12 cycles. In TCRdb, the 5' RACE reads were re-called with MiXCR into one record per CDR3 protein. Of about 1 million distinct CDR3 sequences in the sample, more than 35% are singletons; the top ten hold 15% to 20%. Source material: blood. The sequence was collected from a woman aged 60-75 years in good health.

The CDR3 bases are TGTGCCAGCAGTTTAGGCTCCCCAGGACAGCCCCAGCATTTT. Protein product: CASSLGSPGQPQHF. The chain links TRBV27 to TRBJ1-5, with unresolved D. The V and J ends lost 2 bases and 7 bases respectively, with 12 bases between them. There are 14 residues in the CDR3. CDR1 MNHEY and CDR2 SMNVEV come from the germline V gene (reference sequence).